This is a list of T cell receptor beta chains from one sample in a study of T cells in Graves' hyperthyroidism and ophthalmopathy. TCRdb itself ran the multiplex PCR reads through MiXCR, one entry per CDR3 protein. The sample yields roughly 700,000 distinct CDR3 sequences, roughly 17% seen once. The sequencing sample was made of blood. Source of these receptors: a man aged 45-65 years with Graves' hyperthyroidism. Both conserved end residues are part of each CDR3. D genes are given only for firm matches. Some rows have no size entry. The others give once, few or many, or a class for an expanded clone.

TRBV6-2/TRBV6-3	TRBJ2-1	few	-	CASSHRLEDSYNEQFF	TGTGCCAGCAGTCACCGACTCGAGGACTCCTACAATGAGCAGTTCTTC
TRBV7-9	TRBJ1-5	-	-	CASSLVGASNQPQHF	TGTGCCAGCAGCTTAGTAGGGGCTAGCAATCAGCCCCAGCATTTT
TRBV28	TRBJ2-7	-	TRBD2	CASSLHLAGGPAFEQYF	TGTGCCAGCAGTTTACATCTAGCGGGAGGCCCCGCGTTTGAGCAGTACTTC
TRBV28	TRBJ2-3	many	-	CASSEDGDGTDTQYF	TGTGCCAGCAGTGAGGACGGGGACGGCACAGATACGCAGTATTTT
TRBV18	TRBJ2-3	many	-	CASSPRADTDTQYF	TGTGCCAGCTCACCGAGAGCCGACACAGATACGCAGTATTTT
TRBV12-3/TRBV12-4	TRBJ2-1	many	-	CASSYPGLGSYNEQFF	TGTGCCAGCAGCTATCCGGGACTCGGCTCCTACAATGAGCAGTTCTTC
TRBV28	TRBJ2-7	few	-	CASRAVSYEQYF	TGTGCCAGCAGGGCAGTCTCCTACGAGCAGTACTTC
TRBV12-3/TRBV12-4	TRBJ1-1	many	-	CASSLATGVRDTEAFF	TGTGCCAGCAGTTTGGCGACAGGAGTGCGCGACACTGAAGCTTTCTTT
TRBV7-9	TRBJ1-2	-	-	CASSPPEAYNYGYTF	TGTGCCAGCAGCCCCCCCGAGGCCTACAACTATGGCTACACCTTC
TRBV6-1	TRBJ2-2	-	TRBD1	CASSPKWGQAYTGELFF	TGTGCCAGCAGTCCAAAATGGGGACAGGCATACACCGGGGAGCTGTTTTTT
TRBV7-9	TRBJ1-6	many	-	CASSTPRGGSNSPLHF	TGTGCCAGCAGCACCCCTCGGGGAGGGAGTAATTCACCCCTCCACTTT
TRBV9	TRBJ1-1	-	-	CASSGPDLNTEAFF	TGTGCCAGCAGCGGACCAGACCTGAACACTGAAGCTTTCTTT
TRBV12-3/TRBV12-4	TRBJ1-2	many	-	CASSSTGTGYGYTF	TGTGCCAGCAGTTCGACCGGGACGGGCTATGGCTACACCTTC
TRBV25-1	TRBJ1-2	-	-	CASSELRTANYGYTF	TGTGCCAGCAGTGAATTGAGAACAGCTAACTATGGCTACACCTTC
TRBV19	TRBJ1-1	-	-	CASSIGTLEAFF	TGTGCCAGTAGTATAGGGACCCTTGAAGCTTTCTTT
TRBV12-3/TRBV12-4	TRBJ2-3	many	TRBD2	CASRKIPGTSGTDTQYF	TGTGCCAGCAGAAAGATTCCCGGGACTAGCGGCACAGATACGCAGTATTTT
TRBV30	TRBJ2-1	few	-	CAWSPGLHYNEQFF	TGTGCCTGGAGCCCCGGACTCCACTACAATGAGCAGTTCTTC
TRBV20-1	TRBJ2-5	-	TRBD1	CSARTGIQETQSF	TGCAGTGCACGGACAGGGATTCAAGAGACCCAGTCCTTC
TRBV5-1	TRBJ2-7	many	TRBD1	CASSLADRAEYEQYF	TGCGCCAGCAGCTTGGCCGACAGGGCTGAATACGAGCAGTACTTC
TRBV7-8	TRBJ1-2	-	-	CASSWGGVNGYTF	TGTGCCAGCAGCTGGGGAGGGGTAAATGGCTACACCTTC
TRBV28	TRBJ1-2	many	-	CASRGAGGAGYGYTF	TGTGCCAGCAGGGGGGCGGGGGGAGCGGGCTATGGCTACACCTTC
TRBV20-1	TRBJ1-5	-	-	CSAPSVVGAQPQHF	TGCAGTGCACCATCTGTGGTGGGGGCCCAGCCCCAGCATTTT
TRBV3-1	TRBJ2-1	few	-	CASSQDLRVNEQFF	TGTGCCAGCAGCCAAGATTTGAGGGTGAACGAGCAGTTCTTC
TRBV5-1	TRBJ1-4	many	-	CASSYDSQNEKLFF	TGCGCCAGCAGCTACGACAGCCAAAATGAAAAACTGTTTTTT
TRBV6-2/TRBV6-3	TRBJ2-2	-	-	CASTDRSGTNTGELFF	TGTGCCAGCACCGATCGATCGGGGACGAACACCGGGGAGCTGTTTTTT
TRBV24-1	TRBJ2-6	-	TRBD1	CATSDWQGAGANVLTF	TGTGCCACCAGTGATTGGCAGGGGGCTGGGGCCAACGTCCTGACTTTC
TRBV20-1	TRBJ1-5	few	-	CSASVGAGNQPQHF	TGCAGTGCTAGCGTAGGGGCTGGGAATCAGCCCCAGCATTTT
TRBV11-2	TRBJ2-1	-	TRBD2	CASSPRISSGSCNEQFF	TGTGCCAGCAGCCCGAGAATATCTAGCGGGAGCTGCAATGAGCAGTTCTTC
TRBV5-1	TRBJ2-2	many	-	CASSFSGTVNTGELFF	TGCGCCAGCAGCTTCTCCGGGACGGTGAACACCGGGGAGCTGTTTTTT
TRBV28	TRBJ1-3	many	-	CASSPSGYRNTIYF	TGTGCCAGCAGTCCCTCGGGGTATAGAAACACCATATATTTT
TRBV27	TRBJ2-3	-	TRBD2	CASSPRLAGQSSTDTQYF	TGTGCCAGCAGTCCCCGACTAGCGGGACAGTCTAGCACAGATACGCAGTATTTT
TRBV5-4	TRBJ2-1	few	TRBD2	CASSEPGLAGGYNEQFF	TGTGCCAGCAGCGAGCCGGGACTAGCGGGAGGCTACAATGAGCAGTTCTTC
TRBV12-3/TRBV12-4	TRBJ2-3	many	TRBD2	CASSAGFRREGPDTQYF	TGTGCCAGCAGTGCCGGCTTTAGGCGGGAGGGCCCAGATACGCAGTATTTT
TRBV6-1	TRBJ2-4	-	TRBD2	CASSRDPLAGGNIQYF	TGTGCCAGCAGTCGGGACCCCCTAGCGGGAGGAAACATTCAGTACTTC
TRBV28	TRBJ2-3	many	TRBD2	CASSRSGGGGTDTQYF	TGTGCCAGCAGTCGAAGCGGGGGGGGGGGCACAGATACGCAGTATTTT
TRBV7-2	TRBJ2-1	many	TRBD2	CASSPRGGSPLNEQFF	TGTGCCAGCAGCCCCCGGGGCGGGAGCCCTCTCAATGAGCAGTTCTTC
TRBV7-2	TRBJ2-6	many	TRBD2	CASSRRTSGSGANVLTF	TGTGCCAGCAGCCGCCGGACTAGCGGATCTGGGGCCAACGTCCTGACTTTC
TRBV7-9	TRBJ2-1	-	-	CASSPDTVPYNEQFF	TGTGCCAGCAGCCCTGATACAGTACCCTACAATGAGCAGTTCTTC
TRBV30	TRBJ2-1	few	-	CAWSVLSYEQFF	TGTGCCTGGAGTGTGCTGTCCTATGAGCAGTTCTTC
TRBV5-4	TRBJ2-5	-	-	CASSLGRERQETQYF	TGTGCCAGCAGCTTGGGTCGGGAGCGGCAAGAGACCCAGTACTTC
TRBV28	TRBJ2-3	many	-	CASTRRVIPDTQYF	TGTGCCAGCACTCGCCGGGTGATACCAGATACGCAGTATTTT
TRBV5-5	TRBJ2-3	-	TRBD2	CASSRNIGLAEADTQYF	TGTGCCAGCAGCCGGAATATCGGACTAGCAGAAGCAGATACGCAGTATTTT
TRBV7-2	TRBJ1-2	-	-	CASTHLGGFSGYTF	TGTGCCAGCACCCACCTGGGAGGGTTTTCTGGCTACACCTTC
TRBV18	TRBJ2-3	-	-	CASSPTIRGDTQYF	TGTGCCAGCTCACCAACAATACGGGGCGATACGCAGTATTTT
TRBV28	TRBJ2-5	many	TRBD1	CASSLGGQGTQETQYF	TGTGCCAGCAGTTTGGGGGGACAGGGCACTCAAGAGACCCAGTACTTC
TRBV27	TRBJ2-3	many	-	CASTLWGGGGTDTQYF	TGTGCCAGCACCCTGTGGGGCGGAGGGGGCACAGATACGCAGTATTTT
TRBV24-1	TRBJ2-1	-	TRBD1	CATSEGQVSYNEQFF	TGTGCCACCAGTGAAGGACAGGTCTCCTACAATGAGCAGTTCTTC
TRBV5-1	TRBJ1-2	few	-	CASSLDPSNYGYTF	TGCGCCAGCAGCTTGGATCCCTCCAACTATGGCTACACCTTC
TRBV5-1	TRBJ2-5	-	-	CASSLATLGETQYF	TGCGCCAGCAGCTTGGCTACCCTTGGGGAGACCCAGTACTTC
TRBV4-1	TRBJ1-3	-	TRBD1	CASSQDVRQGAGNTIYF	TGCGCCAGCAGCCAAGATGTGAGACAGGGGGCTGGAAACACCATATATTTT
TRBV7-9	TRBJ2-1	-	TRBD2	CASSFTSGFVSYNEQFF	TGTGCCAGCAGCTTTACTAGCGGGTTCGTCTCCTACAATGAGCAGTTCTTC
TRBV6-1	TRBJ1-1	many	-	CAASGEMNTEAFF	TGTGCGGCTAGCGGGGAGATGAACACTGAAGCTTTCTTT
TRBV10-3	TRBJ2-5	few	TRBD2	CAISELWTSGRETQYF	TGTGCCATCAGTGAGTTGTGGACTAGCGGGAGGGAGACCCAGTACTTC